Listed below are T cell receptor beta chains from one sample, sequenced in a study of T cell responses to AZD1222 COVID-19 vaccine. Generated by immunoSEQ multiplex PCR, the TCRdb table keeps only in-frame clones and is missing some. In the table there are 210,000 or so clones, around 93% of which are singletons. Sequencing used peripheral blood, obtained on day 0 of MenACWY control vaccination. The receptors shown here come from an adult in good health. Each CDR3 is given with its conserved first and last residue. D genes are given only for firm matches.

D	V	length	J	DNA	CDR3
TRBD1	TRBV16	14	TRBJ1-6	TGTGCCAGCAGCCAGACAGGGTTCCGCTCACCCCTCCACTTT	CASSQTGFRSPLHF
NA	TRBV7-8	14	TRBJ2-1	TGTGCCAGCAGCTTAGATCTCTCTTACAATGAGCAGTTCTTC	CASSLDLSYNEQFF
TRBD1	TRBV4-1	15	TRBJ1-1	TGCGCCAGCAGCCAACCCGGGACAGGGGGCCTAGGAGCTTTCTTT	CASSQPGTGGLGAFF
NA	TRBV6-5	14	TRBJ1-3	TGTGCCAGCAGCACCGACAGAACTGGAAACACCATATATTTT	CASSTDRTGNTIYF
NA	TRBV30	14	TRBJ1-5	TGTGCCTGGAGTGTAGATTGGAGCAATCAGCCCCAGCATTTT	CAWSVDWSNQPQHF
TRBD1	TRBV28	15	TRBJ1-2	TGTGCCAGCAGCTATTCCCGGGACAGGGGCTATGGCTACACCTTC	CASSYSRDRGYGYTF
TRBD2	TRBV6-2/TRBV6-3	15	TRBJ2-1	TGTGCCAGCAGTCCGGGACTAGGGGTTTCGAATGAGCAGTTCTTC	CASSPGLGVSNEQFF
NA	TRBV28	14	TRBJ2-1	TGTGCCAGCAGCCGGCATGGGTCCTACAATGAGCAGTTCTTC	CASSRHGSYNEQFF
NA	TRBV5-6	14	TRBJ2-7	TGTGCCAGCAGCTTGAGGGACGTCTCCTACGAGCAGTACTTC	CASSLRDVSYEQYF
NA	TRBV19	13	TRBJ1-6	TGTGCCAGTAGTCAAACGGGGCGGTCACCCCTCCACTTT	CASSQTGRSPLHF
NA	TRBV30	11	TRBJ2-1	TGTGCCTGGAGTGTAAAGTATGAGCAGTTCTTC	CAWSVKYEQFF
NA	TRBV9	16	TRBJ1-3	TGTGCCAGCAGCGTAGCTCCAGGACTCTCTGGAAACACCATATATTTT	CASSVAPGLSGNTIYF
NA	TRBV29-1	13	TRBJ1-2	TGCAGCGTTGGGGCTTCGAAAGGGGATGGCTACACCTTC	CSVGASKGDGYTF